This entry is about one T cell receptor beta chain. Its antigen is not identified. The study ran its PCR with 60 Vbeta and 13 Jbeta primers. Assay used: immunoSEQ multiplex PCR; TCRdb lists only in-frame clones, some missing. The table lists some 220,000 clones, about 77% of them singletons. This specimen comes from a study of cytomegalovirus exposure and HLA in healthy donors. General study findings and limits: In a later analysis, HLA-associated TCR beta chains were more clonally expanded than equally common others.

This CDR3 contains 13 residues. Germline loops: CDR1 GTSNPN, CDR2 SVGIG (reference sequence). V was clipped by 0 bases and J by 7 bases, with 10 bases between them. The chain has TRBV30 and TRBJ2-1; TRBD1 might be the D (5 bases). The receptor was isolated from a boy younger than 18 in good health and CMV-seronegative. What was sequenced was PBMCs. The CDR3 is CAWSVTRVNEQFF. For the CDR3, the DNA is TGTGCCTGGAGTGTAACCAGGGTAAATGAGCAGTTCTTC.